One T cell receptor (beta chain) is described in this entry. The antigen remains undetermined. The source of the sample is a study of T cell responses to AZD1222 COVID-19 vaccine. General observations from the study: Among vaccine-associated CD4 TCRs, coverage spanned spike, with dominance at 160-218 and 743-854.

Germline loops: CDR1 MNHEY, CDR2 SVGEGT. This CDR3 region has 14 residues. V gave up 3 bases and J gave up 5 bases, with 14 bases separating them. Clones were sequenced by immunoSEQ multiplex PCR, and TCRdb holds only the in-frame ones, with some missing. Of around 110,000 clones listed, roughly nine tenths are singletons. This chain connects TRBV6-2 or TRBV6-3 to TRBJ2-7, with D maybe TRBD2 (6 bases). The receptor was derived from an adult in good health. Here the sequenced sample was peripheral blood, taken on day 0 of AZD1222 vaccination. DNA of the CDR3: TGTGCCAGCAGTTATGGGGGGAGATCAAACGAGCAGTACTTC. Protein sequence: CASSYGGRSNEQYF.